The rows below give T cell receptor beta chains drawn from one sample of a study of PD-L1 blockade in urothelial cancer. Sequencing used immunoSEQ multiplex PCR; TCRdb keeps in-frame clones, though not all of them. Among tens of thousands of clones listed, about 84% were seen once. The sequencing here drew on PBMCs, taken around atezolizumab (anti-PD-L1) treatment. The receptors shown here come from a man in his 60s with urothelial cancer. Both conserved end residues are part of each CDR3. Fields, in order: clone size, V gene, J gene, D gene, CDR3 protein, CDR3 DNA. The D gene is left open where the match is weak. Where a row states a size, it is once, few, many or the class of an expanded clone; other rows omit it.

clone_size: NA; v_call: TRBV4-1; j_call: TRBJ2-1; d_call: NA; cdr3_aa: CASSRTGNNEQFF; cdr3_nt: TGCGCCAGCAGCCGAACAGGGAACAATGAGCAGTTCTTC
clone_size: NA; v_call: TRBV27; j_call: TRBJ2-6; d_call: TRBD1; cdr3_aa: CASSVGGAGANVLTF; cdr3_nt: TGTGCCAGCAGTGTAGGGGGCGCTGGGGCCAACGTCCTGACTTTC
clone_size: NA; v_call: TRBV11-1; j_call: TRBJ2-5; d_call: NA; cdr3_aa: CASSLGTQETQYF; cdr3_nt: TGTGCCAGCAGCTTGGGCACGCAAGAGACCCAGTACTTC
clone_size: NA; v_call: TRBV7-2; j_call: TRBJ1-2; d_call: NA; cdr3_aa: CASSRTANYGYTF; cdr3_nt: TGTGCCAGCAGTCGGACAGCTAACTATGGCTACACCTTC
clone_size: NA; v_call: TRBV27; j_call: TRBJ1-2; d_call: TRBD1; cdr3_aa: CASSKETGTYGYTF; cdr3_nt: TGTGCCAGCAGCAAGGAGACAGGGACCTATGGCTACACCTTC
clone_size: NA; v_call: TRBV4-2; j_call: TRBJ2-1; d_call: NA; cdr3_aa: CASSQEGSSYNEQFF; cdr3_nt: TGTGCCAGCAGCCAAGAAGGGAGCTCCTACAATGAGCAGTTCTTC
clone_size: NA; v_call: TRBV15; j_call: TRBJ2-5; d_call: TRBD2; cdr3_aa: CATSRDLAGEETQYF; cdr3_nt: TGTGCCACCAGCAGAGATTTGGCGGGGGAAGAGACCCAGTACTTC
clone_size: NA; v_call: TRBV2; j_call: TRBJ2-7; d_call: NA; cdr3_aa: CASSELGRGWKQYF; cdr3_nt: TGTGCCAGCAGTGAACTCGGCAGGGGCTGGAAGCAGTACTTC
clone_size: few; v_call: TRBV7-2; j_call: TRBJ2-7; d_call: NA; cdr3_aa: CASSLRLEMSEQYF; cdr3_nt: TGTGCCAGCAGCTTAAGGCTGGAGATGAGCGAGCAGTACTTC
clone_size: NA; v_call: TRBV5-4; j_call: TRBJ2-3; d_call: NA; cdr3_aa: CASSPGGPRTDTQYF; cdr3_nt: TGTGCCAGCAGCCCCGGGGGGCCGAGGACAGATACGCAGTATTTT
clone_size: NA; v_call: TRBV20-1; j_call: TRBJ1-4; d_call: NA; cdr3_aa: CSARNVGKLFF; cdr3_nt: TGCAGTGCTAGAAACGTCGGAAAACTGTTTTTT
clone_size: NA; v_call: TRBV9; j_call: TRBJ2-7; d_call: TRBD1; cdr3_aa: CASSVGTGGTSYEQYF; cdr3_nt: TGTGCCAGCAGCGTAGGGACAGGGGGTACGTCCTACGAGCAGTACTTC
clone_size: NA; v_call: TRBV7-9; j_call: TRBJ1-3; d_call: TRBD1; cdr3_aa: CASSYGQASGNTIYF; cdr3_nt: TGTGCCAGCAGCTATGGACAGGCCTCTGGAAACACCATATATTTT
clone_size: NA; v_call: TRBV29-1; j_call: TRBJ2-7; d_call: NA; cdr3_aa: CSVLGGPYEQYF; cdr3_nt: TGCAGCGTACTTGGGGGCCCCTACGAGCAGTACTTC
clone_size: NA; v_call: TRBV10-1; j_call: TRBJ1-2; d_call: NA; cdr3_aa: CAIPRGKRSGYTF; cdr3_nt: TGCGCCATCCCCAGGGGCAAAAGGTCTGGCTACACCTTC
clone_size: NA; v_call: TRBV12-5; j_call: TRBJ2-6; d_call: TRBD2; cdr3_aa: CASGPRTSGGGGANVLTF; cdr3_nt: TGTGCTAGTGGCCCCCGGACTAGCGGGGGGGGTGGGGCCAACGTCCTGACTTTC
clone_size: NA; v_call: TRBV5-4; j_call: TRBJ2-2; d_call: NA; cdr3_aa: CASSFIYGSGIGELFF; cdr3_nt: TGTGCCAGCAGCTTTATCTACGGGAGTGGGATCGGGGAGCTGTTTTTT
clone_size: NA; v_call: TRBV11-3; j_call: TRBJ2-1; d_call: TRBD2; cdr3_aa: CASSDTKLAGVHNEQFF; cdr3_nt: TGTGCCAGCAGCGACACGAAACTAGCGGGAGTCCACAATGAGCAGTTCTTC
clone_size: NA; v_call: TRBV4-2; j_call: TRBJ2-5; d_call: NA; cdr3_aa: CASSLTDSQETQYF; cdr3_nt: TGTGCCAGCAGCCTAACGGACAGCCAAGAGACCCAGTACTTC
clone_size: once; v_call: TRBV18; j_call: TRBJ1-2; d_call: NA; cdr3_aa: CASSPPSAYGYTF; cdr3_nt: TGTGCCAGCTCACCACCAAGCGCTTATGGCTACACCTTC
clone_size: NA; v_call: TRBV5-4; j_call: TRBJ2-2; d_call: TRBD2; cdr3_aa: CASTIAGYTGELFF; cdr3_nt: TGTGCCAGCACTATAGCGGGATACACCGGGGAGCTGTTTTTT
clone_size: NA; v_call: TRBV28; j_call: TRBJ2-6; d_call: TRBD1; cdr3_aa: CASIPTQRTGPSGANVLTF; cdr3_nt: TGTGCCAGCATACCCACGCAGCGGACAGGGCCCTCTGGGGCCAACGTCCTGACTTTC
clone_size: NA; v_call: TRBV19; j_call: TRBJ2-7; d_call: NA; cdr3_aa: CASRPDSSYEQYF; cdr3_nt: TGTGCCAGTAGACCCGACAGTTCCTACGAGCAGTACTTC
clone_size: NA; v_call: TRBV2; j_call: TRBJ2-7; d_call: NA; cdr3_aa: CASSLRGNPYEQYF; cdr3_nt: TGTGCCAGCAGTCTAAGGGGTAACCCCTACGAGCAGTACTTC
clone_size: NA; v_call: TRBV4-1; j_call: TRBJ2-7; d_call: NA; cdr3_aa: CASSQAPGGATGYEQYF; cdr3_nt: TGCGCCAGCAGCCAAGCCCCCGGAGGGGCCACGGGGTACGAGCAGTACTTC
clone_size: NA; v_call: TRBV28; j_call: TRBJ1-5; d_call: NA; cdr3_aa: CASSWPGRYQPQHF; cdr3_nt: TGTGCCAGCAGTTGGCCCGGGAGGTATCAGCCCCAGCATTTT
clone_size: NA; v_call: TRBV4-1; j_call: TRBJ2-7; d_call: TRBD2; cdr3_aa: CASSQGVGSGYEQYF; cdr3_nt: TGCGCCAGCAGCCAAGGGGTCGGTAGCGGGTACGAGCAGTACTTC
clone_size: NA; v_call: TRBV27; j_call: TRBJ1-5; d_call: NA; cdr3_aa: CASRGAWVGNQPQHF; cdr3_nt: TGTGCCAGCAGAGGGGCTTGGGTTGGCAATCAGCCCCAGCATTTT
clone_size: NA; v_call: TRBV28; j_call: TRBJ1-5; d_call: NA; cdr3_aa: CASSLHPAGWNQPQHF; cdr3_nt: TGTGCCAGCAGTCTCCACCCGGCAGGGTGGAATCAGCCCCAGCATTTT
clone_size: few; v_call: TRBV4-1; j_call: TRBJ1-5; d_call: NA; cdr3_aa: CASSQGYRGYQPQHF; cdr3_nt: TGCGCCAGCAGCCAAGGTTACCGGGGGTATCAGCCCCAGCATTTT
clone_size: few; v_call: TRBV19; j_call: TRBJ1-1; d_call: TRBD1; cdr3_aa: CASRDRMNTEAFF; cdr3_nt: TGTGCCAGTAGGGACAGGATGAACACTGAAGCTTTCTTT
clone_size: NA; v_call: TRBV28; j_call: TRBJ1-2; d_call: NA; cdr3_aa: CASSPPGGEANYGYTF; cdr3_nt: TGTGCCAGCAGTCCCCCGGGTGGGGAGGCGAACTATGGCTACACCTTC
clone_size: NA; v_call: TRBV5-8; j_call: TRBJ2-3; d_call: NA; cdr3_aa: CASTPRRDYRSDTQYF; cdr3_nt: TGTGCCAGCACCCCACGGAGGGATTACAGGTCAGATACGCAGTATTTT
clone_size: once; v_call: TRBV2; j_call: TRBJ1-5; d_call: NA; cdr3_aa: CASKGQDPWPQHF; cdr3_nt: TGTGCCAGCAAAGGACAAGACCCATGGCCCCAGCATTTT
clone_size: few; v_call: TRBV4-1; j_call: TRBJ2-7; d_call: NA; cdr3_aa: CASSQQRAAREQYF; cdr3_nt: TGCGCCAGCAGCCAGCAGCGGGCCGCGCGCGAGCAGTACTTC
clone_size: NA; v_call: TRBV7-9; j_call: TRBJ1-5; d_call: NA; cdr3_aa: CASSLGAGGGNQPQHF; cdr3_nt: TGTGCCAGCAGCCTAGGGGCGGGGGGTGGCAATCAGCCCCAGCATTTT
clone_size: once; v_call: TRBV2; j_call: TRBJ2-5; d_call: NA; cdr3_aa: CASSGDIGETQYF; cdr3_nt: TGTGCCAGCAGTGGGGACATTGGGGAGACCCAGTACTTC
clone_size: NA; v_call: TRBV6-5; j_call: TRBJ1-4; d_call: NA; cdr3_aa: CASSYSTGTNEKLFF; cdr3_nt: TGTGCCAGCAGTTACTCGACAGGAACTAATGAAAAACTGTTTTTT
clone_size: NA; v_call: TRBV27; j_call: TRBJ1-1; d_call: TRBD1; cdr3_aa: CASSPAGGPAEAFF; cdr3_nt: TGTGCCAGCAGTCCCGCAGGGGGTCCGGCTGAAGCTTTCTTT
clone_size: few; v_call: TRBV30; j_call: TRBJ2-2; d_call: NA; cdr3_aa: CAWGHYGELFF; cdr3_nt: TGTGCCTGGGGACACTACGGGGAGCTGTTTTTT
clone_size: NA; v_call: TRBV5-6; j_call: TRBJ2-3; d_call: TRBD2; cdr3_aa: CASSTPGLARRVGTDTQYF; cdr3_nt: TGTGCCAGCAGCACGCCGGGACTAGCGAGGAGAGTTGGCACAGATACGCAGTATTTT
clone_size: NA; v_call: TRBV10-2; j_call: TRBJ2-2; d_call: NA; cdr3_aa: CASKEIHGTGTGELFF; cdr3_nt: TGCGCCAGCAAGGAGATTCACGGAACCGGTACCGGGGAGCTGTTTTTT
clone_size: NA; v_call: TRBV5-4; j_call: TRBJ1-2; d_call: NA; cdr3_aa: CASSLGGNSGYGYTF; cdr3_nt: TGTGCCAGCAGCTTGGGGGGAAACAGCGGCTATGGCTACACCTTC
clone_size: few; v_call: TRBV10-3; j_call: TRBJ2-7; d_call: TRBD1; cdr3_aa: CAIGRQGNYEQYF; cdr3_nt: TGTGCCATCGGGAGACAGGGAAACTACGAGCAGTACTTC
clone_size: NA; v_call: TRBV13; j_call: TRBJ2-3; d_call: TRBD2; cdr3_aa: CASSSRTSGAPQYF; cdr3_nt: TGTGCCAGCAGCTCACGGACTAGCGGGGCCCCGCAGTATTTT
clone_size: NA; v_call: TRBV19; j_call: TRBJ1-3; d_call: NA; cdr3_aa: CASSMFLSGNTIYF; cdr3_nt: TGTGCCAGTAGTATGTTCCTCTCTGGAAACACCATATATTTT
clone_size: NA; v_call: TRBV29-1; j_call: TRBJ1-2; d_call: TRBD1; cdr3_aa: CSVEGSRGINYGYTF; cdr3_nt: TGCAGCGTTGAGGGTTCCAGGGGGATAAACTATGGCTACACCTTC
clone_size: NA; v_call: TRBV4-3; j_call: TRBJ2-1; d_call: NA; cdr3_aa: CASSPMAVNNEQFF; cdr3_nt: TGCGCCAGCAGCCCGATGGCCGTTAACAATGAGCAGTTCTTC
clone_size: NA; v_call: TRBV28; j_call: TRBJ2-5; d_call: TRBD1; cdr3_aa: CASSLSAGQGIGTQYF; cdr3_nt: TGTGCCAGCAGTTTATCTGCGGGACAGGGGATTGGGACCCAGTACTTC